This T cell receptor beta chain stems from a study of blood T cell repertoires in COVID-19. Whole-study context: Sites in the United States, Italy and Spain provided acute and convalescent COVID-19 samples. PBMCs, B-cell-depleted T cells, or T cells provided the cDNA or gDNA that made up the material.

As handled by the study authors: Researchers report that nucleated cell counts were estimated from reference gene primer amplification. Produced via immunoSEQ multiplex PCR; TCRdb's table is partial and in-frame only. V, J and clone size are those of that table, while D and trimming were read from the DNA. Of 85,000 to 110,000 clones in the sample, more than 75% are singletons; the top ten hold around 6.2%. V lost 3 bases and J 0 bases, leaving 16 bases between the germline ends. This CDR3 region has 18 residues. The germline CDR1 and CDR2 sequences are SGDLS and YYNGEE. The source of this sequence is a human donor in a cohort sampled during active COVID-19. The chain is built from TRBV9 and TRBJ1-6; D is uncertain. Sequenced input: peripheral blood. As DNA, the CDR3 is TGTGCCAGCAGCGCCGATCTGATGGGGAGCTCCTATAATTCACCCCTCCACTTT. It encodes CASSADLMGSSYNSPLHF.